These 14 T cell receptor beta chains came from one sample sequenced in a study of low-dose radiotherapy and immunotherapy resistance in tumors. With TRAV- and TRBV-specific primers, first-strand cDNA was made, covering the alpha and beta chains. Amplification of TCRs used a constant-region primer and V-primer adapter for approximately 18 PCR cycles. TCRdb re-derived calls from the reads in MiXCR, one entry per CDR3 protein. The data show around 18,000 distinct CDR3 sequences, less than 85% seen once. These receptors all come from a human donor with advanced metastatic prostate, ovarian, gallbladder or colorectal cancer (not recorded which). This table probably holds off-target reads from a library built for another chain.

The chain is built from TRBV12-3 or TRBV12-4 and TRBJ2-3; D is undetermined. CDR3 length: 13 amino acids. V was clipped by 1 base and J by 2 bases, with 4 bases between them. Here the CDR3 reads CASSLGHTDTQYF. CDR3 coding DNA: TGTGCCAGCAGTTTAGGGCACACAGATACGCAGTATTTT.

This clonotype appeared once. The J gene is TRBJ2-5, the V gene TRBV5-8, with unresolved D. The CDR3 has 16 residues. The germline V gene encodes CDR1 SGHTS and CDR2 YDEGEE. The V gene lost 1 base and the J gene lost 2 bases, with 15 bases spanning the gap. In DNA form, the CDR3 reads TGTGCCAGCAGCTTGATCTGGGCGTCTTGGCAAGAGACCCAGTACTTC. It is translated as CASSLIWASWQETQYF.

The chain couples TRBV11-2 to TRBJ2-7; possibly TRBD2 for D (5 bases). The V end was cut by 5 bases, the J end by 12 bases, with 14 bases between. CDR3 length: 11 amino acids. Germline V lookup: CDR1 SGHAT, CDR2 FQNNGV. The CDR3 nucleotides are TGTGCCAGCAGCGAACTAGGACCTCGGTACTTC. Its translation: CASSELGPRYF.

The CDR3 DNA reads TGTGCCAGCAGCGTAAACCCAGGGGGCGCGAACACCGGGGAGCTGTTTTTT. This encodes CASSVNPGGANTGELFF. V gene TRBV5-3 combines with J gene TRBJ2-2; 8 bases align to TRBD1. TRBV5-3 is an open reading frame, and its role is uncertain. The CDR3 contains 17 residues. V trimming: 8 bases; J trimming: 0 bases; junction bases outside the gene matches: 12.

The rearrangement uses TRBV6-5 and TRBJ2-7; D is uncertain. With 5 bases removed from V and 1 base from J, the gap between germline ends came to 15 bases. Germline CDR1 is MNHEY and CDR2 is SVGAGI. The length of the CDR3 is 15 residues. CDR3 residues: CASSEEAGSSYEQYF. DNA for the CDR3: TGTGCCAGCAGTGAAGAGGCCGGGTCTTCCTACGAGCAGTACTTC.

The J gene is TRBJ2-4, the V gene TRBV19, with 7 bases that match TRBD2. The CDR3 runs to 14 residues. CDR1 LNHDA and CDR2 SQIVND come from the germline V gene (reference sequence). Germline trimming cut 5 bases from V and 3 bases from J; bases unmatched to any gene: 4. CDR3 protein: CASSSGGSKNIQYF. The CDR3 DNA is TGTGCCAGTAGTTCTGGCGGGAGCAAAAACATTCAGTACTTC.

The chain carries TRBV19 and TRBJ1-6, with D uncertain. Germline V CDR1 and CDR2: LNHDA, SQIVND (reference sequence). V was cut by 5 bases and J by 6 bases, with 5 bases left in between. The CDR3 consists of 12 residues. CDR3 sequence reads: CASSPTNSPLHF. The DNA of the CDR3 is TGTGCCAGTAGTCCTACTAATTCACCCCTCCACTTT.

The chain employs TRBV6-1 and TRBJ1-1; D ambiguous. CDR1 and CDR2 from the germline V gene are MNHNS and SASEGT. This CDR3 region has 11 residues. The germline V and J ends were trimmed by 2 bases and 8 bases, with 6 bases remaining between them. The CDR3 loop is CASSETSEAFF. The DNA for the CDR3 is TGTGCCAGCAGTGAAACAAGCGAAGCTTTCTTT.

J is TRBJ2-1 and V is TRBV5-1; perhaps TRBD2 as D (5 bases). Trimming left V 3 bases short and J 8 bases short, with 18 bases between. The CDR3 covers 15 residues. Germline V CDR1 and CDR2: SGHRS, YFSETQ. The CDR3 DNA sequence: TGCGCCAGCAGCTCACTAGGGTTGACTAATGATGAGCAGTTCTTC. It specifies CASSSLGLTNDEQFF.

This chain connects TRBV25-1 to TRBJ2-1; 9 positions agree with TRBD1. Germline V gene data show CDR1 as MGHDK and CDR2 as SYGVNS. Trimming at V came to 4 bases and at J to 5 bases, leaving 12 bases not matched to a gene. This CDR3 is built from 17 residues. CDR3 in amino acids: CASSVFAGQGPHNEQFF. The DNA of the CDR3 is TGTGCCAGCAGTGTGTTTGCGGGACAGGGACCCCACAATGAGCAGTTCTTC.

Remarks on this clonotype: Sequence at one end of the junction differs from germline and may be a read error. The gene calls are TRBV5-3 and TRBJ1-2, with 8 bases identical to TRBD1. TRBV5-3 is marked as an open reading frame, function uncertain. This CDR3 comprises 16 residues. The CDR3 nucleotides are TGTGCCAGCAGCTTGGCCCCGGCAGGGGGCAGCTATGGCTACACCTTC. Translated, it gives CASSLAPAGGSYGYTF.

The chain joins TRBV5-1 to TRBJ2-1; no reliable D call. Germline V gene sequence: CDR1 SGHRS, CDR2 YFSETQ. The V end was cut by 4 bases, the J end by 3 bases, with 11 bases between. The CDR3 spans 14 residues. The DNA of the CDR3 is TGCGCCAGCAGCGAGCGACCGGACTACAATGAGCAGTTCTTC. Translation: CASSERPDYNEQFF.

On this clonotype: Compared with germline, one end of the junction differs, possibly owing to a read error. The chain has TRBV6-4 and TRBJ2-1; 11 positions match TRBD2. CDR3 length equals 14 residues. Looked up from germline, CDR1 is MRHNA and CDR2 is SNTAGT. CDR3 protein: CVSRRLAGTNEQFF. The CDR3 coding sequence is TGTGTCAGCAGAAGACTAGCGGGAACGAATGAGCAGTTCTTC.

The gene calls are TRBV5-6 and TRBJ1-4; D may be TRBD1 (5 bases). The CDR3 is made up of 16 amino acids. Deletions cut 0 bases from V and 0 bases from J, with 9 bases between. Per germline, CDR1 SGHDT and CDR2 YYEEEE. The CDR3 here is CASSLVRGATNEKLFF. For the CDR3, the DNA is TGTGCCAGCAGCTTGGTACGGGGGGCAACTAATGAAAAACTGTTTTTT.